Described below is a single TCR beta chain sequence and its context. This specimen belongs to a study of OX40 agonist ivuxolimab in advanced cancers. Blood sampling took place at baseline, cycle 4 day 1, and cycle 7 day 1. The CDR3 totals 15 residues. The method was immunoSEQ multiplex PCR; TCRdb's version includes in-frame clones alone and lacks a portion of them. The table includes around 110,000 clones, over 75% detected once. This clonotype originated in an adult with an advanced solid tumor such as melanoma, head and neck, liver or kidney cancer. The sequences come from CD4+ or CD8+ T cells sorted from blood, collected in a trial of the OX40 agonist ivuxolimab. The rearrangement links TRBV12-2 to TRBJ2-7; TRBD1 is the table's D call and was not checked against the DNA. TRBV12-2 corresponds to a pseudogene. The CDR3 sequence: CASRLLDRVSHEQYF. The CDR3 DNA reads as TGTGCAAGTCGCCTCCTCGACAGGGTTTCCCACGAGCAGTACTTC.